The present T cell receptor (beta chain) was sequenced within a study of OX40 agonist ivuxolimab in advanced cancers. In the study overall: The dose of intravenous ivuxolimab that patients received every 2 weeks ranged from 0.01 to 10 mg/kg. The dose-escalation cohort was approximately 80% male, with a mean age of about 56 years, ranging about 20 to 79.

With regard to this clone: The antigen is unknown.

Study-level findings and limits: Undetermined was the antigen specificity of the expanded peripheral T cells.

The assay was immunoSEQ multiplex PCR, and TCRdb's table has in-frame clones only and misses some. This table holds approximately 91,000 clones, around 87% found once. Trimming removed 2 bases at V and 7 bases at J, with 11 bases between. CDR1 is MNHEY and CDR2 is SVGAGI in the germline V gene. The CDR3 runs 14 residues. The sequence was obtained from an adult with an advanced solid tumor such as melanoma, head and neck, liver or kidney cancer. The chain uses TRBV6-5 and TRBJ1-4; no firm D call. The sample here was CD4+ or CD8+ T cells sorted from blood, taken in a trial of the OX40 agonist ivuxolimab. This CDR3 reads CASSYGIEGEKLFF. CDR3 DNA sequence: TGTGCCAGCAGTTACGGCATTGAAGGTGAAAAACTGTTTTTT.